These 23 T cell receptor beta chains were sequenced from one sample in a study of identical twins (dated by TCRdb to 2016 to 2017). The library was produced with 5' RACE. Sequencing took place on an Illumina HiSeq 2000. In-frame beta chains were kept once TCRdb had trimmed the public reads at Q25 with fastp and called clones with MiXCR. Duplicate CDR3 protein sequences are folded into a single record with the most common DNA and genes. The sample table contains roughly 770,000 distinct CDR3 sequences; only one count was recorded for around a sixth of them. Around 14% of the sample goes to the ten largest clones. Separately, the same data were catalogued under a study of T cells expressing NK-cell markers.

Input material: PBMCs. All receptors derive from a woman under 30 in good health.

This clonotype was detected only a few times. This sequence joins TRBV7-2 and TRBJ2-3; TRBD2 matches at 8 bases. This CDR3 has 17 residues. The germline V gene encodes CDR1 SGHTA and CDR2 FQGNSA. V shed 2 bases, J shed 5 bases, and the junction held 12 bases outside the gene matches. The CDR3 DNA sequence: TGTGCCAGCAGCTTATTTGTAGTAGCGGGGTTGAGAGATACGCAGTATTTT. Translated, it gives CASSLFVVAGLRDTQYF. The variable domain in full, with the rest retrieved from reference TRBV7-2 and TRBJ2-3, is GAGVSQSPSNKVTEKGKDVELRCDPISGHTALYWYRQSLGQGLEFLIYFQGNSAPDKSGLPSDRFSAERTGGSVSTLTIQRTQQEDSAVYLCASSLFVVAGLRDTQYFGPGTRLTVL.

This chain uses TRBV9 with TRBJ2-1; D not resolved. The CDR3 is 13 residues long. Trimming stripped 0 bases from V and 9 bases from J, with 10 bases between. CDR1 is SGDLS, CDR2 YYNGEE, per germline. Here the CDR3 DNA reads TGTGCCAGCAGCGTAGCTCTCCCGACTGAGCAGTTCTTC. Its protein is CASSVALPTEQFF.

The chain recombines TRBV20-1 with TRBJ2-5; D perhaps matches TRBD2 (6 bases). Germline V CDR1 and CDR2: DFQATT, SNEGSKA (reference sequence). V was cut by 6 bases and J by 4 bases, with 9 bases left in between. CDR3 length equals 11 residues. This CDR3 is CSALGGETQYF. The CDR3 nucleotides read TGCAGTGCCTTGGGGGGAGAGACCCAGTACTTC.

The chain uses TRBV20-1 and TRBJ2-1; D remains ambiguous. Germline V CDR1 and CDR2: DFQATT, SNEGSKA (reference sequence). With 4 bases removed from V and 0 bases from J, the gap between germline ends came to 7 bases. The CDR3 consists of 13 residues. CDR3 in amino acids: CSAKRSSYNEQFF. The CDR3 nucleotides read TGCAGTGCTAAAAGGAGCTCCTACAATGAGCAGTTCTTC.

The chain employs TRBV7-2 and TRBJ2-5; no reliable D call. Between the trimmed V and J ends, which lost 4 bases and 2 bases, there was a span of 20 bases. Germline lookup yields CDR1 SGHTA and CDR2 FQGNSA. The CDR3 is 17 amino acids. The CDR3 nucleotides read TGTGCCAGCAGCTCGAGTACGCATAAGCCGCTGCAAGAGACCCAGTACTTC. The encoded protein is CASSSSTHKPLQETQYF.

This clonotype occurred a few times. The chain couples TRBV20-1 to TRBJ2-7; TRBD1 aligns across 8 bases. V lost 0 bases to trimming and J lost 0 bases; unmatched junction nucleotides: 4. CDR3 length: 15 amino acids. Germline V CDR1 and CDR2: DFQATT, SNEGSKA (reference sequence). The CDR3: CSARDSGTGSYEQYF. CDR3 sequence (DNA): TGCAGTGCTAGAGATTCGGGGACAGGCTCCTACGAGCAGTACTTC.

This clonotype appeared a few times. The chain carries TRBV7-9 and TRBJ1-2, with a weak D call TRBD1 (5 bases). CDR3 length equals 17 residues. V was pared by 6 bases and J by 3 bases, with 23 bases between. CDR1 and CDR2 from the germline V gene are SEHNR and FQNEAQ (reference sequence). The CDR3 bases are TGTGCCAGCAGAGCGGGGCGAGGGGCAGCGGAAGACTATGGCTACACCTTC. This translates into CASRAGRGAAEDYGYTF.

The chain is built from TRBV3-1 and TRBJ2-7; no reliable D call. CDR1 and CDR2 (germline): LGHDT, YNNKEL (reference sequence). The ends were cut back, 0 bases at V and 5 bases at J, with 11 bases in the middle. CDR3 length: 14 amino acids. The CDR3 region is CASSQDLSNDEQYF. The CDR3 DNA follows: TGTGCCAGCAGCCAAGATCTTTCTAACGACGAGCAGTACTTC.

In its sample, this clonotype was seen a few times. V gene TRBV5-1 combines with J gene TRBJ1-1; D is unresolved. The ends were cut back, 4 bases at V and 1 base at J, with 11 bases in the middle. Per the germline V gene, CDR1 is SGHRS and CDR2 is YFSETQ. The CDR3 totals 14 residues. Here the CDR3 DNA reads TGCGCCAGCAGCCAAAATCAAAGGAACACTGAAGCTTTCTTT. This encodes CASSQNQRNTEAFF.

The chain employs TRBV15 and TRBJ2-5; D gene uncertain. Germline values: CDR1 LNHNV, CDR2 YYDKDF (reference sequence). Trimming removed 5 bases from V and 4 bases from J, with 8 bases in between. CDR3 length: 12 amino acids. The CDR3 sequence: CATSRPSETQYF. CDR3 bases: TGTGCCACCAGCCGACCCTCAGAGACCCAGTACTTC.

This sequence joins TRBV12-3 or TRBV12-4 and TRBJ1-1, with a tentative D call TRBD1 (6 bases). V was shortened by 7 bases and J by 5 bases, with 11 bases between the two germline ends. CDR3 length equals 12 residues. CDR3 DNA: TGTGCCAGCATCGAAGGGGGGACTGAAGCTTTCTTT. It codes for CASIEGGTEAFF.

This clonotype was counted between two and nine times. The rearrangement joins TRBV20-1 to TRBJ2-7, with TRBD2 identical over 9 bases. The CDR3 is made up of 14 amino acids. With V trimmed by 4 bases and J by 2 bases, 6 bases remained unmatched. CDR1 is DFQATT and CDR2 is SNEGSKA in the germline V gene (reference sequence). The CDR3 DNA sequence: TGCAGTGCTACCTCAGCGGGGGGTGCCTACGAGCAGTACTTC. It codes for CSATSAGGAYEQYF.

The V gene is TRBV6-1, the J gene TRBJ1-5; 7 bases agree with TRBD1. J gave up 2 bases and V 8 bases, and 6 bases lay outside the gene matches. The V gene's germline CDR1 is MNHNS and CDR2 SASEGT. The CDR3 extends over 14 amino acids. Here the CDR3 DNA reads TGTGCCAGCGCCGAGGGGGCGGGCAATCAGCCCCAGCATTTT. It encodes CASAEGAGNQPQHF.

The V and J genes are TRBV28 and TRBJ1-2; possible D gene TRBD1, 5 bases. The germline V gene has CDR1 MDHEN and CDR2 SYDVKM. The germline V and J ends were trimmed by 5 bases and 3 bases, with 16 bases remaining between them. This CDR3 is built from 15 residues. The CDR3 sequence: CASSRPQGRYYGYTF. DNA for the CDR3: TGTGCCAGCAGTCGTCCCCAGGGAAGATACTATGGCTACACCTTC.

This clonotype was seen a handful of times. This chain links TRBV6-2 or TRBV6-3 with TRBJ2-7; a weak D match, TRBD2 (5 bases). The CDR3 extends over 12 amino acids. V was cut by 7 bases and J by 4 bases, with 11 bases left in between. Per germline, CDR1 MNHEY and CDR2 SVGEGT. The CDR3 DNA reads as TGTGCCAGCACCAAGAGGGATTACGAGCAGTACTTC. Its protein is CASTKRDYEQYF.

This clonotype was counted only a few times. The gene calls are TRBV2 and TRBJ2-7; possibly TRBD1 or TRBD2 for D (5 bases each). The CDR3 runs to 15 residues. The germline V and J ends were trimmed by 4 bases and 0 bases, with 13 bases remaining between them. The germline V gene encodes CDR1 SNHLY and CDR2 FYNNEI. CDR3 coding DNA: TGTGCCAGCAGTGTTCCGAGGGGATACTCCTACGAGCAGTACTTC. Amino acid sequence: CASSVPRGYSYEQYF.

This clonotype was found once. V is TRBV7-2 and J is TRBJ2-7; 9 bases fit TRBD2. V shed 8 bases and J 4 bases; nucleotides not matched to a gene: 6. From germline, CDR1 is SGHTA and CDR2 FQGNSA. CDR3 size: 13 residues. The CDR3 spells CASGREGVYEQYF. The CDR3 DNA follows: TGTGCCAGCGGGCGGGAGGGAGTGTACGAGCAGTACTTC.

The chain employs TRBV3-1 and TRBJ2-5; TRBD1 or TRBD2 may be the D gene (5 bases each). Germline CDR1 is LGHDT and CDR2 is YNNKEL (reference sequence). The CDR3 loop spans 18 amino acids. V was shortened by 1 base and J by 4 bases, with 22 bases between the two germline ends. This chain's CDR3 is CASSQGGEDRHRGETQYF. The CDR3 bases are TGTGCCAGCAGCCAAGGAGGGGAAGACCGACATAGGGGAGAGACCCAGTACTTC.

The chain couples TRBV20-1 to TRBJ2-5; D is possibly TRBD2 (5 bases). The CDR3 sequence is 12 residues long. CDR1 DFQATT and CDR2 SNEGSKA come from the germline V gene (reference sequence). The V gene lost 6 bases and the J gene lost 0 bases, with 8 bases spanning the gap. CDR3 amino acids: CSAPGYQETQYF. The CDR3 DNA is TGCAGTGCCCCGGGATACCAAGAGACCCAGTACTTC.

The CDR3: CASMPGWGTEAFF. In nucleotides, the CDR3 is TGTGCCAGCATGCCCGGGTGGGGCACTGAAGCTTTCTTT. V usage is TRBV6-2 or TRBV6-3 and J usage is TRBJ1-1, with D unresolved. The CDR3 is 13 residues long. CDR1 MNHEY and CDR2 SVGEGT come from the germline V gene. The ends were cut back, 7 bases at V and 4 bases at J, with 13 bases in the middle.

V is TRBV5-1 and J is TRBJ2-1; no clear D. CDR3 length: 11 residues. CDR1 is SGHRS and CDR2 is YFSETQ in the germline V gene. The V end was cut by 3 bases, the J end by 15 bases, with 13 bases between. The CDR3 DNA reads TGCGCCAGCAGCTCCGGGTTCAAACGGTTCTTC. Amino acid sequence: CASSSGFKRFF.

This clonotype was observed a handful of times. The chain carries TRBV10-3 and TRBJ2-3; D uncertain. V lost 2 bases to trimming and J lost 0 bases, with 12 bases between them. The CDR3 totals 16 residues. CDR1 and CDR2 (germline): ENHRY, SYGVKD. The CDR3 DNA follows: TGTGCCATCAGTGAGGGGTTAGCTGCTAGCACAGATACGCAGTATTTT. This sequence encodes CAISEGLAASTDTQYF.

In its sample, this clonotype was seen a few times. This rearrangement joins TRBV20-1 to TRBJ2-2, with TRBD1 matching over 10 bases. This CDR3 is 15 amino acids long. Germline CDR1 and CDR2: DFQATT and SNEGSKA (reference sequence). J gave up 4 bases and V 6 bases, and 8 bases lay outside the gene matches. The CDR3: CSATGGSGGTGELFF. CDR3 bases: TGCAGTGCGACAGGGGGCTCCGGGGGCACCGGGGAGCTGTTTTTT.